The 31 T cell receptor beta chains below come from one sample, sequenced in a study of immune cell composition in non-small cell lung cancer. This table comes from immunoSEQ multiplex PCR, and its TCRdb copy is limited to in-frame clones, with some not included. The sample includes under 4,500 clones, about four fifths of them seen just once. The normal lung sample lay at least 3 cm, and maximally far, from the tumour. Sequencing was performed on non-adjacent lung tissue. The receptor set was obtained from a human donor with non-small cell lung cancer.

The chain employs TRBV7-2 and TRBJ1-1, with no clear D. CDR1 is SGHTA, CDR2 FQGNSA, per germline. The germline V and J ends were trimmed by 2 bases and 5 bases, with 9 bases remaining between them. The CDR3 length is 13 residues. The chain's CDR3 is CASSLLGETEAFF. The DNA of the CDR3 is TGTGCCAGCAGCTTACTAGGAGAGACTGAAGCTTTCTTT.

The chain combines TRBV5-1 with TRBJ2-3; a possible D gene is TRBD2 (6 bases). The length of the CDR3 is 14 residues. Trimming pared 1 base from V and 5 bases from J, leaving 11 bases between. The germline gives CDR1 SGHRS, CDR2 YFSETQ. The CDR3 spells CASSLSWGVDTQYF. CDR3 nucleotide sequence: TGCGCCAGCAGCTTGAGCTGGGGGGTAGATACGCAGTATTTT.

This rearrangement joins TRBV7-9 to TRBJ2-5, with TRBD1 matching 9 bases. This CDR3 is built from 16 residues. V shed 5 bases and J 4 bases; nucleotides not matched to a gene: 11. Germline V lookup: CDR1 SEHNR, CDR2 FQNEAQ (reference sequence). The CDR3: CASSLPGTGIGETQYF. In nucleotides, the CDR3 is TGTGCCAGCAGCCTACCCGGGACAGGGATAGGAGAGACCCAGTACTTC. The full variable domain, in which reference TRBV7-9 and TRBJ2-5 provide the parts outside the CDR3, is DTGVSQNPRHKITKRGQNVTFRCDPISEHNRLYWYRQTLGQGPEFLTYFQNEAQLEKSRLLSDRFSAERPKGSFSTLEIQRTEQGDSAMYLCASSLPGTGIGETQYFGPGTRLLVL.

The chain has TRBV4-1 and TRBJ2-5; 9 bases agree with TRBD1. Unmatched junction bases numbered 3, after V lost 2 bases and J lost 5 bases. This CDR3 is built from 14 residues. The germline CDR1 and CDR2 sequences are MGHRA and YSYEKL. In DNA form, the CDR3 reads TGCGCCAGCAGCCAAACAGGGGGCAGGGAGACCCAGTACTTC. It codes for CASSQTGGRETQYF.

The chain recombines TRBV9 with TRBJ2-1, with D tentatively TRBD2 (6 bases). CDR3 length: 15 amino acids. V was pared by 3 bases and J by 0 bases, with 10 bases between. From germline, CDR1 is SGDLS and CDR2 YYNGEE. The CDR3 spells CASSARDFSYNEQFF. The CDR3 DNA is TGTGCCAGCAGCGCCCGGGACTTCTCCTACAATGAGCAGTTCTTC.

The V call is TRBV6-5, the J call TRBJ1-1, with TRBD1 matching over 7 bases. Losses at the gene ends were 2 bases for V and 0 bases for J; bases not matched to a gene: 3. The CDR3 totals 15 residues. Germline CDR1 reads MNHEY; CDR2 reads SVGAGI. The CDR3 sequence: CASSYPGGLNTEAFF. DNA for the CDR3: TGTGCCAGCAGTTACCCAGGGGGGTTGAACACTGAAGCTTTCTTT.

The chain couples TRBV5-1 to TRBJ1-2; 7 nucleotides match TRBD1. Germline CDR1 reads SGHRS; CDR2 reads YFSETQ. V dropped 4 bases and J dropped 7; count of bases not matched to a gene: 7. This CDR3 contains 13 residues. The CDR3 nucleotides read TGCGCCAGCAGCGCGACGACAGGGTCTGGCTACACCTTC. Translated, it gives CASSATTGSGYTF.

The rearrangement uses TRBV19 and TRBJ2-2, with 11 bases aligning to TRBD2. Germline V gene lookup returns CDR1 LNHDA and CDR2 SQIVND (reference sequence). V trimming: 6 bases; J trimming: 7 bases; junction bases outside the gene matches: 10. This CDR3 is built from 16 residues. The CDR3 coding sequence is TGTGCCAGTAGGGTACTAGCGGGAGCATCTAGCGGGGAGCTGTTTTTT. Translated, it gives CASRVLAGASSGELFF.

The chain recombines TRBV5-1 with TRBJ2-1; 9 bases line up with TRBD2. Germline trimming cut 4 bases from V and 13 bases from J; bases unmatched to any gene: 12. In germline, CDR1 is SGHRS, CDR2 YFSETQ. The CDR3 totals 14 residues. Here the CDR3 DNA reads TGCGCCAGCAGCCCCCCCAGTAGCGGGAGCGGACAGTTCTTC. It encodes CASSPPSSGSGQFF.

V gene TRBV9 combines with J gene TRBJ1-2; 7 nucleotides align to TRBD1. The germline CDR1 and CDR2 sequences are SGDLS and YYNGEE. V dropped 4 bases and J dropped 5; count of bases not matched to a gene: 8. The CDR3 sequence is 14 residues long. As DNA, the CDR3 is TGTGCCAGCAGCCCACGAGGGACAGCATATGGCTACACCTTC. Amino acids: CASSPRGTAYGYTF.

The chain employs TRBV5-1 and TRBJ2-2; perhaps TRBD2 as D (6 bases). The V end lost 4 bases, the J end lost 6 bases, and 13 bases lay between the germline ends. Germline V lookup: CDR1 SGHRS, CDR2 YFSETQ. CDR3 size: 14 residues. CDR3 bases: TGCGCCAGCAGCCAGGGAGGATTGTCCGGGGAGCTGTTTTTT. Its protein product is CASSQGGLSGELFF.

The J gene is TRBJ1-2, the V gene TRBV5-1, with D possibly matching TRBD1 (6 bases). Per germline, CDR1 SGHRS and CDR2 YFSETQ. The CDR3 extends over 13 amino acids. Trimming left V 4 bases short and J 8 bases short, with 15 bases between. The CDR3 sequence is CASSSQGNEGYTF. In DNA form, the CDR3 reads TGCGCCAGCAGCAGCCAGGGGAATGAAGGCTACACCTTC.

The chain combines TRBV7-9 with TRBJ2-1, with 14 bases identical to TRBD2. Germline CDR1 reads SEHNR; CDR2 reads FQNEAQ (reference sequence). V shed 5 bases and J 8 bases; nucleotides not matched to a gene: 14. CDR3 length: 18 residues. The CDR3 here is CASSVPPGLAGDIDEQFF. The CDR3 DNA reads TGTGCCAGCAGCGTACCCCCGGGACTAGCGGGAGATATCGATGAGCAGTTCTTC.

The rearrangement links TRBV5-4 to TRBJ1-4; tentatively, D is TRBD1 (6 bases). Germline V gene sequence: CDR1 SGHNT, CDR2 YYREEE (reference sequence). Trimming took off 4 bases at V and 10 bases at J, with 20 bases between the two ends. The CDR3 is made up of 15 amino acids. The DNA of the CDR3 is TGTGCCAGCAGCCCCGGCACAGGGACGGGAGGAAAACTGTTTTTT. Protein product: CASSPGTGTGGKLFF.

The chain employs TRBV19 and TRBJ2-3; a possible D gene is TRBD1 (6 bases). V was trimmed by 10 bases and J by 4 bases, leaving 12 bases between them. Germline CDR1 and CDR2: LNHDA and SQIVND (reference sequence). The CDR3 is made up of 12 amino acids. In DNA, the CDR3 is TGTGCCATTGGACAGTCCGCAGATACGCAGTATTTT. Residues: CAIGQSADTQYF.

The V gene is TRBV27, the J gene TRBJ2-1; 8 positions match TRBD2. Per the germline V gene, CDR1 is MNHEY and CDR2 is SMNVEV (reference sequence). The junction had 8 bases not matched to a gene; V was cut back by 5 bases and J by 5 bases. This CDR3 comprises 15 residues. The CDR3 nucleotides read TGTGCCAGCAGTATCCGGGAGGGCCTGAACAATGAGCAGTTCTTC. Its translation: CASSIREGLNNEQFF.

This clone rates as large. This sequence joins TRBV19 and TRBJ2-1, with D perhaps matching TRBD1 (6 bases). Germline V CDR1 and CDR2: LNHDA, SQIVND (reference sequence). This CDR3 has 14 residues. Trimming shortened V by 5 bases and J by 3 bases, and 11 bases separated the two germline ends. The CDR3 loop reads CASSVDSLYNEQFF. The CDR3 region has the DNA TGTGCCAGTAGTGTGGACAGCCTCTACAATGAGCAGTTCTTC.

This chain connects TRBV7-9 to TRBJ1-4; the D is unclear. Per germline, CDR1 SEHNR and CDR2 FQNEAQ (reference sequence). Trimming took off 3 bases at V and 5 bases at J, with 10 bases between the two ends. The CDR3 loop spans 14 amino acids. CDR3 sequence (DNA): TGTGCCAGCAGCTTCACTGCAAGCAATGAAAAACTGTTTTTT. This gives the protein CASSFTASNEKLFF.

The genes are TRBV5-8 and TRBJ2-2; 8 nucleotides match TRBD2. This CDR3 has 14 amino acids. Germline CDR1 is SGHTS and CDR2 is YDEGEE. Losses at the gene ends were 2 bases for V and 4 bases for J; bases not matched to a gene: 1. CDR3 nucleotides: TGTGCCAGCAGCTTACTAGCGGTCACCGGGGAGCTGTTTTTT. This codes for CASSLLAVTGELFF.

The chain has TRBV28 and TRBJ2-1; TRBD2 matches 8 bases. The CDR3 runs 20 residues. V shed 1 base, J shed 2 bases, and the junction held 16 bases outside the gene matches. CDR1 and CDR2 (germline): MDHEN, SYDVKM. CDR3 coding DNA: TGTGCCAGCAGTTTATATCTAGCGGGCCCCTTGGGAGGAACCTACAATGAGCAGTTCTTC. Its translation: CASSLYLAGPLGGTYNEQFF.

This clone was seen a handful of times. The chain couples TRBV5-4 to TRBJ2-2; TRBD2 matches 9 bases. Per the germline V gene, CDR1 is SGHNT and CDR2 is YYREEE (reference sequence). The CDR3 has 14 residues. The V gene end was trimmed by 7 bases and the J gene end by 3 bases; junction bases not matched to a gene: 4. CDR3: CASGLAGYTGELFF. DNA for the CDR3: TGTGCCAGCGGGCTAGCGGGGTACACCGGGGAGCTGTTTTTT.

The J gene is TRBJ1-2, the V gene TRBV5-6, with D tentatively TRBD1 (5 bases). Trimming removed 0 bases from V and 2 bases from J, with 11 bases in between. Germline CDR1 is SGHDT and CDR2 is YYEEEE. The CDR3 spans 15 residues. This CDR3 is CASSLGGRVNYGYTF. Written as DNA, the CDR3 is TGTGCCAGCAGCTTGGGGGGCAGGGTAAACTATGGCTACACCTTC.

This sequence joins TRBV11-2 and TRBJ1-2; possibly TRBD1 for D (5 bases). This CDR3 contains 14 residues. Trimming removed 6 bases from V and 4 bases from J, with 15 bases in between. Germline V gives CDR1 SGHAT, CDR2 FQNNGV. CDR3 coding DNA: TGTGCCAGCAGTTCTGTGGGGCAGTCCTATGGCTACACCTTC. This sequence encodes CASSSVGQSYGYTF.

V usage is TRBV10-3 and J usage is TRBJ1-1, with TRBD1 matching 9 bases. The CDR3 contains 14 residues. Looked up from germline, CDR1 is ENHRY and CDR2 is SYGVKD. V shed 9 bases and J 1 base; nucleotides not matched to a gene: 6. The CDR3 nucleotides read TGTGCCATTAGACAGGGGGTAGGGAACACTGAAGCTTTCTTT. It translates to CAIRQGVGNTEAFF.

The gene calls are TRBV27 and TRBJ2-1; a possible D gene is TRBD2 (5 bases). Germline CDR1 and CDR2: MNHEY and SMNVEV (reference sequence). This CDR3 has 12 residues. Trimming removed 3 bases at V and 10 bases at J, with 10 bases between. CDR3 in amino acids: CASSLDWSEQFF. CDR3 in DNA: TGTGCCAGCAGTTTGGACTGGTCGGAGCAGTTCTTC.

The chain couples TRBV5-5 to TRBJ2-5, with D hard to call. Germline V gene lookup returns CDR1 SGHKS and CDR2 YYEKEE (reference sequence). CDR3 size: 12 residues. Trimming removed 1 base at V and 3 bases at J, with 4 bases between. In DNA, the CDR3 is TGTGCCAGCAGCTTGACGGAAGAGACCCAGTACTTC. Translation gives CASSLTEETQYF.

This chain connects TRBV18 to TRBJ1-5, with D uncertain. The germline V gene has CDR1 KGHSH and CDR2 LQKENI. The CDR3 loop spans 15 amino acids. V gave up 4 bases and J gave up 6 bases, with 16 bases separating them. The CDR3 sequence is CASSLEPRSGQPQHF. DNA for the CDR3: TGTGCCAGCTCACTAGAGCCTAGGTCTGGTCAGCCCCAGCATTTT.

This chain links TRBV6-5 with TRBJ1-2, with 7 bases fitting TRBD1. This CDR3 spans 14 amino acids. V was pared by 4 bases and J by 5 bases, with 7 bases of the junction left unmatched. Per the germline V gene, CDR1 is MNHEY and CDR2 is SVGAGI. DNA of the CDR3: TGTGCCAGCAGTTTCCCGGGACAGCGATATGGCTACACCTTC. Its translation: CASSFPGQRYGYTF.

This clone came up a few times. V and J are TRBV5-4 and TRBJ2-5, with D tentatively TRBD2 (7 bases). The V and J ends lost 1 base and 2 bases respectively, with 24 bases between them. Germline V gives CDR1 SGHNT, CDR2 YYREEE (reference sequence). The CDR3 has 19 residues. The CDR3 coding sequence is TGTGCCAGCAGCTTGACGGGGGGCCAGGGTCCAACATTTCAAGAGACCCAGTACTTC. Its translation is CASSLTGGQGPTFQETQYF.

The chain couples TRBV19 to TRBJ1-3; TRBD1 aligns across 8 bases. The CDR3 extends over 15 amino acids. Germline-derived CDR1 and CDR2 are LNHDA and SQIVND (reference sequence). V lost 6 bases, J lost 2 bases, and 6 bases stayed unmatched. The CDR3 coding sequence is TGTGCCAGTAGCAGACAGGGGACTGCTGGAAACACCATATATTTT. This translates into CASSRQGTAGNTIYF.

The rearrangement links TRBV19 to TRBJ2-2; 13 positions agree with TRBD2. The V gene's germline CDR1 is LNHDA and CDR2 SQIVND (reference sequence). J gave up 3 bases and V 4 bases, and 5 bases lay outside the gene matches. The CDR3 is made up of 17 amino acids. The CDR3 DNA sequence: TGTGCCAGTAGTACCGGACTAGCGGGAGTCTACACCGGGGAGCTGTTTTTT. Amino acids: CASSTGLAGVYTGELFF.